A selection of T cell receptor beta chains follows, all from one sample in a study of Ad26.COV2.S vaccination and SARS-CoV-2 variants. TCRdb keeps only in-frame clones here, not all; method: immunoSEQ multiplex PCR. In the table there are 300,000 to 350,000 clones, roughly 90% of which are singletons. Sequenced here: peripheral blood, sampled in a trial of Ad26.COV2.S vaccine versus placebo. These receptors were obtained from a person between 18 and 60 years old who received the Ad26.COV2.S COVID-19 vaccine or a placebo. Each CDR3 is given with its conserved first and last residue. The D gene is left open where the match is weak. Not every row has a clone size; where given, it reads once, few, many or a size class.

TRBJ1-3 | . | TRBV6-5 | 13 | . | CASTRGGGNTIYF | TGTGCCAGCACTAGGGGAGGTGGAAACACCATATATTTT
TRBJ1-6 | . | TRBV6-2/TRBV6-3 | 18 | . | CASSYRPLRGAVDSPLHF | TGTGCCAGCAGTTATCGGCCCTTGAGGGGGGCTGTGGATTCACCCCTCCACTTT
TRBJ1-1 | . | TRBV5-5 | 17 | . | CASRPSAGAPRNTEAFF | TGTGCCAGCAGACCCTCCGCAGGGGCCCCCCGGAACACTGAAGCTTTCTTT
TRBJ2-5 | once | TRBV18 | 12 | . | CASSPVGETQYF | TGTGCCAGCTCACCAGTGGGAGAGACCCAGTACTTC
TRBJ2-1 | once | TRBV5-1 | 15 | . | CASSRDSHSYNEQFF | TGCGCCAGCAGCCGGGACTCCCACTCCTACAATGAGCAGTTCTTC
TRBJ1-1 | few | TRBV10-1 | 13 | TRBD1 | CASAETGNSEAFF | TGCGCCAGCGCCGAGACAGGGAATTCTGAAGCTTTCTTT
TRBJ1-2 | . | TRBV7-9 | 13 | . | CASSSGLEDGYTF | TGTGCCAGCAGCTCCGGACTGGAGGATGGCTACACCTTC
TRBJ2-1 | . | TRBV12-5 | 19 | TRBD1 | CASGLAPLTGVDRHNEQFF | TGTGCTAGTGGTTTGGCACCTTTGACAGGGGTGGATAGGCACAATGAGCAGTTCTTC
TRBJ1-3 | few | TRBV29-1 | 12 | TRBD1 | CSASTGLNTIYF | TGCAGCGCCTCGACAGGGCTAAACACCATATATTTT
TRBJ2-3 | . | TRBV7-6 | 14 | TRBD1 | CASSYTGGADTQYF | TGTGCCAGCAGCTACACAGGGGGCGCAGATACGCAGTATTTT
TRBJ1-1 | . | TRBV28 | 14 | . | CASSLFGANTEAFF | TGTGCCAGCAGTTTATTCGGGGCGAACACTGAAGCTTTCTTT
TRBJ2-6 | . | TRBV6-5 | 14 | . | CASRTETGANVLTF | TGTGCCAGCAGGACAGAGACTGGGGCCAACGTCCTGACTTTC
TRBJ2-7 | once | TRBV25-1 | 12 | . | CASSDHFYEQYF | TGTGCCAGCAGTGACCACTTTTACGAGCAGTACTTC
TRBJ1-2 | . | TRBV7-2 | 12 | TRBD1 | CASSLEGAVYTF | TGTGCCAGCAGCTTAGAGGGGGCTGTCTACACCTTC
TRBJ1-1 | once | TRBV28 | 15 | TRBD1 | CASRSPDRVNSEAFF | TGTGCCAGCCGTTCACCGGACAGGGTAAACTCTGAAGCTTTCTTT
TRBJ2-7 | once | TRBV4-3 | 16 | . | CASSQDLVGADYEQYF | TGCGCCAGCAGCCAAGATCTTGTGGGGGCGGACTACGAGCAGTACTTC
TRBJ1-4 | . | TRBV19 | 17 | TRBD1 | CASSGAGQTALNEKLFF | TGTGCCAGTAGCGGAGCGGGACAGACAGCCCTTAATGAAAAACTGTTTTTT
TRBJ2-1 | . | TRBV5-6 | 15 | TRBD2 | CASSRGTRRDNEQFF | TGTGCCAGCAGCCGCGGGACTAGGAGAGACAATGAGCAGTTCTTC
TRBJ1-1 | . | TRBV19 | 14 | . | CASSPGWANTEAFF | TGTGCCAGTAGTCCAGGGTGGGCGAACACTGAAGCTTTCTTT
TRBJ1-1 | . | TRBV4-3 | 14 | . | CASSQERRNTEAFF | TGCGCCAGCAGCCAAGAGAGGCGGAACACTGAAGCTTTCTTT
TRBJ1-2 | . | TRBV4-3 | 13 | . | CASSQDRSAGYTF | TGCGCCAGCAGCCAAGATCGATCGGCTGGCTACACCTTC
TRBJ1-2 | . | TRBV2 | 15 | . | CASKSDRMSNYGYTF | TGTGCCAGCAAATCCGACAGGATGTCTAACTATGGCTACACCTTC
TRBJ1-1 | . | TRBV6-6 | 16 | TRBD1 | CASSYSDRGMNTEAFF | TGTGCCAGCAGTTACTCTGACAGGGGGATGAACACTGAAGCTTTCTTT
TRBJ1-1 | . | TRBV3-1/TRBV3-2 | 17 | TRBD1 | CASSHFQRTGENTEAFF | TGTGCCAGCAGCCATTTTCAGAGGACAGGGGAGAACACTGAAGCTTTCTTT
TRBJ1-3 | . | TRBV27 | 13 | . | CASSFTAGNTIYF | TGTGCCAGCAGTTTCACAGCTGGAAACACCATATATTTT
TRBJ2-6 | . | TRBV11-2 | 17 | TRBD1 | CASSLGGGTGSNNVLTF | TGTGCCAGCAGCTTAGGTGGCGGGACAGGCAGTAACAACGTCCTGACTTTC
TRBJ1-2 | . | TRBV6-5 | 13 | . | CASSYSKAYGYTF | TGTGCCAGCAGTTACTCGAAGGCCTATGGCTACACCTTC